This T cell receptor beta chain was observed in a study of T cell responses to AZD1222 COVID-19 vaccine. CDR3 length equals 11 residues. Trimming shortened V by 7 bases and J by 10 bases, and 12 bases separated the two germline ends. The study, taken as a whole, reports: Clonal diversity was possibly underestimated, and white British individuals and females predominated among donors. Among spike-specific TCRs, nearly half reportedly target unmutated variant regions. Vaccine-associated CD4 TCRs spanned spike, dominant at 160-218 and 743-854.

In the case of this clone: The antigen remains unidentified.

Here immunoSEQ multiplex PCR was the method, and the copy in TCRdb shows in-frame clones only, minus some. The sample consists of about 140,000 clones, about 90% of them appearing once. This sequence joins TRBV12-3 or TRBV12-4 and TRBJ2-3; possible D gene TRBD1, 6 bases. The sequencing here drew on peripheral blood, taken on day 0 of AZD1222 vaccination. This sequence originates from an adult in good health. Here the CDR3 reads CASTDRLSQYF. Here the CDR3 DNA reads TGTGCCAGCACCGACAGGTTGTCGCAGTATTTT.